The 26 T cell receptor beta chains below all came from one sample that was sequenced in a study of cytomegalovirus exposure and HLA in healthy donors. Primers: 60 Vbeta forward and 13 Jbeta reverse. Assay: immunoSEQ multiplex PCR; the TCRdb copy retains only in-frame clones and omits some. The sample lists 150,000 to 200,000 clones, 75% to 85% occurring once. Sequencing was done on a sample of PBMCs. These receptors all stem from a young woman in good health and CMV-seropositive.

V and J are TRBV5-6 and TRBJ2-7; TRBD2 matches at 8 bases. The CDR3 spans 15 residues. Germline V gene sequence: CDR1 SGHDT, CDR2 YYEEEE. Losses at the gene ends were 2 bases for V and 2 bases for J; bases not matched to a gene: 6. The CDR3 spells CASSLLAALTYEQYF. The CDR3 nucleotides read TGTGCCAGCAGCTTACTAGCGGCCTTGACCTACGAGCAGTACTTC.

The CDR3, as DNA: TGTGCCAGCAGCTTAGTTCCCCTGACAGGGGGTAATGGGGAGCAGTACTTC. Its translation is CASSLVPLTGGNGEQYF. This chain joins TRBV7-6 and TRBJ2-7; 9 bases align to TRBD1. CDR1 and CDR2 (germline): SGHVS, FNYEAQ. The CDR3 extends over 17 amino acids. The junction had 14 bases not matched to a gene; V was cut back by 1 base and J by 7 bases.

CDR3 protein: CASSSLETETQYF. The CDR3 coding sequence is TGCGCCAGCAGTTCACTAGAGACGGAGACCCAGTACTTC. This chain connects TRBV5-1 to TRBJ2-5; tentative D call: TRBD2 (5 bases). The CDR3 is 13 amino acids. Germline V gene data show CDR1 as SGHRS and CDR2 as YFSETQ. V shed 5 bases and J shed 5 bases, with 13 bases lying between them. Drawing the rest from reference TRBV5-1 and TRBJ2-5, the complete variable domain is KAGVTQTPRYLIKTRGQQVTLSCSPISGHRSVSWYQQTPGQGLQFLFEYFSETQRNKGNFPGRFSGRQFSNSRSEMNVSTLELGDSALYLCASSSLETETQYFGPGTRLLVL.

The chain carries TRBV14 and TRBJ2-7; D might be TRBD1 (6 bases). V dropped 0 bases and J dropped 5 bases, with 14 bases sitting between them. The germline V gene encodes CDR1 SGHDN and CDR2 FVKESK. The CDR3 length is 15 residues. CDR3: CASSQDPGVLDEQYF. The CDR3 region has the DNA TGTGCCAGCAGCCAAGATCCAGGGGTTCTGGACGAGCAGTACTTC.

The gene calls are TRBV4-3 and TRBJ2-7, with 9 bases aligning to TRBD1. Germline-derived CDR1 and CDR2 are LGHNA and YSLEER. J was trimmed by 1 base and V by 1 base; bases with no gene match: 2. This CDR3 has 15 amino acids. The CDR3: CASSQGTGVSYEQYF. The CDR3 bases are TGCGCCAGCAGCCAAGGGACAGGGGTATCCTACGAGCAGTACTTC.

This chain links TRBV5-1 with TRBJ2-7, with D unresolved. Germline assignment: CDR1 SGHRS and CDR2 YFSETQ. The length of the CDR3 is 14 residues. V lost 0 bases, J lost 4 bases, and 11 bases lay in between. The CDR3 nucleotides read TGCGCCAGCAGCTTGGTTGTAGAGCCTTACGAGCAGTACTTC. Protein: CASSLVVEPYEQYF.

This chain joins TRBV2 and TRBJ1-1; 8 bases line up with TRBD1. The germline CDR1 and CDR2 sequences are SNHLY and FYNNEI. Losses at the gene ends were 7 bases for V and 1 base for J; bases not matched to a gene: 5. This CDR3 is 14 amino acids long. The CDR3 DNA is TGTGCCAGCAAAAAGGGGACAGGGAACACTGAAGCTTTCTTT. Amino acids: CASKKGTGNTEAFF.

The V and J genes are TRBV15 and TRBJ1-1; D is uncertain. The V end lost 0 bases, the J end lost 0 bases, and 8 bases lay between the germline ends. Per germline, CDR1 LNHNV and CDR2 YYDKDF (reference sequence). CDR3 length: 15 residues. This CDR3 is CATSRDSRVNTEAFF. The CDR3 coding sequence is TGTGCCACCAGCAGAGATTCCCGGGTGAACACTGAAGCTTTCTTT.

Written as DNA, the CDR3 is TGTGCCAGCAGCTTAGACGGACAGGACAATCAGCCCCAGCATTTT. Its translation is CASSLDGQDNQPQHF. V usage is TRBV7-2 and J usage is TRBJ1-5, with 7 bases that match TRBD1. The germline gives CDR1 SGHTA, CDR2 FQGNSA. The trim removed 1 base at V and 3 bases at J, leaving 3 bases unmatched. This CDR3 is 15 amino acids long.

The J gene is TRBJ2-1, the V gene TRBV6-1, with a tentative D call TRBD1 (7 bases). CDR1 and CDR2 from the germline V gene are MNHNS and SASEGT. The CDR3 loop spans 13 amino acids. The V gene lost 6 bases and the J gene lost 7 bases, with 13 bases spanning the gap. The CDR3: CASRQGRLNEQFF. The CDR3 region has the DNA TGTGCCAGCAGACAGGGGAGGCTGAATGAGCAGTTCTTC.

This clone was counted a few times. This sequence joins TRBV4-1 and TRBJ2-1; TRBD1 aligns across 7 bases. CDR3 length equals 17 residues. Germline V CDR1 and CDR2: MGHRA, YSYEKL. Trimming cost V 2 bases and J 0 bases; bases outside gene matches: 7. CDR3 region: CASSQFLQGSSYNEQFF. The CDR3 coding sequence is TGCGCCAGCAGCCAATTCCTACAGGGGAGCTCCTACAATGAGCAGTTCTTC.

CDR3 loop: CASSQVAGIVYGYTF. The CDR3 region has the DNA TGTGCCAGCAGCCAAGTGGCAGGGATAGTCTATGGCTACACCTTC. The gene calls are TRBV7-9 and TRBJ1-2; tentatively, D is TRBD1 (5 bases). Germline CDR1 SEHNR, CDR2 FQNEAQ (reference sequence). Between the trimmed V and J ends, which lost 5 bases and 4 bases, there was a span of 17 bases. This CDR3 comprises 15 residues.

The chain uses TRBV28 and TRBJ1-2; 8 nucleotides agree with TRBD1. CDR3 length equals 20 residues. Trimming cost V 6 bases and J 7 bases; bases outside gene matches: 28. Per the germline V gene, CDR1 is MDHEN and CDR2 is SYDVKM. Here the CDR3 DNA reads TGTGCCAGCAGCCTTATGGGTGAGGCAGGGGGCGCCGGTTACTTGTTTGGCTACACCTTC. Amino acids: CASSLMGEAGGAGYLFGYTF.

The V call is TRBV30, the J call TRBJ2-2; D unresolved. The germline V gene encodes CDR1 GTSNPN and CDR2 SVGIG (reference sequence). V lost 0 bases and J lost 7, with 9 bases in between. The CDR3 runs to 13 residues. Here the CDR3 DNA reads TGTGCCTGGAGTGTACAAGGAGTCGGGGAGCTGTTTTTT. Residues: CAWSVQGVGELFF.

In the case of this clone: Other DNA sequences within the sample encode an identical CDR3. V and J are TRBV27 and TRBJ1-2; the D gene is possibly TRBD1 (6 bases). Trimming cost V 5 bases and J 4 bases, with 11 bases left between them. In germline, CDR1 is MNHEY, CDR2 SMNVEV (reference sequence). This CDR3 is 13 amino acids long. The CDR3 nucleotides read TGTGCCAGCAGTCCTGGACAGACCTATGGCTACACCTTC. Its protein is CASSPGQTYGYTF.

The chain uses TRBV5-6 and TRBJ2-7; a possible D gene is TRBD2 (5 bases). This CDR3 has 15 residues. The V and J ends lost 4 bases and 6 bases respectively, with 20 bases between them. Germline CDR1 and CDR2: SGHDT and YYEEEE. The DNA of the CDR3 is TGTGCCAGCAGCCTCATGAACAGAGGGCCGGGCGAGCAGTACTTC. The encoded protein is CASSLMNRGPGEQYF.

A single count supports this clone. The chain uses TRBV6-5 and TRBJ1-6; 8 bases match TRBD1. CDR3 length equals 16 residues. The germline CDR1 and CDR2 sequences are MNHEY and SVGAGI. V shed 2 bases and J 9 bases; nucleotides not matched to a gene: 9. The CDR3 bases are TGTGCCAGCAGTTACGTTGGACAGGGATATTCTTCACCCCTCCACTTT. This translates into CASSYVGQGYSSPLHF.

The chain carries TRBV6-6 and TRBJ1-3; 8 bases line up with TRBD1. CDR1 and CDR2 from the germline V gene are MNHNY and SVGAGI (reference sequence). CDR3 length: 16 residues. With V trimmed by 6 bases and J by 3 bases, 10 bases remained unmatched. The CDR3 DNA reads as TGTGCCAGCAGACCCCGGACAGGGACAAATGGAAACACCATATATTTT. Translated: CASRPRTGTNGNTIYF.

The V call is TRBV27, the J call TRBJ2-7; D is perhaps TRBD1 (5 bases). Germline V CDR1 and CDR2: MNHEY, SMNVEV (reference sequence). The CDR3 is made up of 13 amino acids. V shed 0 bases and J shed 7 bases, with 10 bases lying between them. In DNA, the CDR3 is TGTGCCAGCAGTTTATCGAGTGGGGCAGAGCAGTACTTC. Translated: CASSLSSGAEQYF.

The CDR3, as DNA: TGTGCCAGTTGTTTGCGGTACAATCAGCCCCAGCATTTT. Translation: CASCLRYNQPQHF. The chain couples TRBV19 to TRBJ1-5; D not certain. CDR3 length equals 13 residues. Deletions cut 8 bases from V and 3 bases from J, with 11 bases between. The germline CDR1 and CDR2 sequences are LNHDA and SQIVND (reference sequence).

For the CDR3, the DNA is TGTGCCAGCAGCTTATCCCTCGAGACTACCAACACCGGGGAGCTGTTTTTT. Protein sequence: CASSLSLETTNTGELFF. The chain uses TRBV11-2 and TRBJ2-2; a weak D match, TRBD2 (5 bases). Between the trimmed V and J ends, which lost 2 bases and 2 bases, there was a span of 15 bases. CDR1 is SGHAT, CDR2 FQNNGV, per germline. CDR3 length equals 17 residues.

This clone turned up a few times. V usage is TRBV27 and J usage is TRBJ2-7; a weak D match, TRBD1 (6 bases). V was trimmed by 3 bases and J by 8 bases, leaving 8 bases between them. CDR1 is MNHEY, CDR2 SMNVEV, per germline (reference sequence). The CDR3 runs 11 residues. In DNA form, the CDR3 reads TGTGCCAGCAGTTTCGGACAGAAGCAGTACTTC. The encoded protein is CASSFGQKQYF.

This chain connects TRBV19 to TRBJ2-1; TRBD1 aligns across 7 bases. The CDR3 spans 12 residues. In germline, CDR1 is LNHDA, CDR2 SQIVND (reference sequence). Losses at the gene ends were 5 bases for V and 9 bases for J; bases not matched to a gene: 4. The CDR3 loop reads CASSRDRVEQFF. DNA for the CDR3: TGTGCCAGTAGTCGAGACAGGGTTGAGCAGTTCTTC.

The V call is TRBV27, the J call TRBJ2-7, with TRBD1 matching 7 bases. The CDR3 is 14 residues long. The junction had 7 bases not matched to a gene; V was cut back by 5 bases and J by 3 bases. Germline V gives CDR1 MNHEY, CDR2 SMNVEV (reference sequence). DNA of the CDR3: TGTGCCAGCAGTAGCCCGACAGGGTTCTACGAGCAGTACTTC. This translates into CASSSPTGFYEQYF.

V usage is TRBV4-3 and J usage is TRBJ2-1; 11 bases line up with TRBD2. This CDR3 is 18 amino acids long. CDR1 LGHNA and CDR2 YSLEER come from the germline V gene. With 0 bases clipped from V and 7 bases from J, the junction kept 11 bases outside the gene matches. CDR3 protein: CASSQDWLAGGLVNEQFF. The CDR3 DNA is TGCGCCAGCAGCCAAGATTGGCTAGCGGGGGGCCTCGTGAATGAGCAGTTCTTC.

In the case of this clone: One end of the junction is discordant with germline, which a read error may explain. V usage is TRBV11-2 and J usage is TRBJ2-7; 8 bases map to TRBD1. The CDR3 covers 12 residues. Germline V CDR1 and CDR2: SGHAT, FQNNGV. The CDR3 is CASSLGTGHRDF. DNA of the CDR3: TGTGCCAGCAGCTTAGGGACAGGGCATAGGGACTTC.